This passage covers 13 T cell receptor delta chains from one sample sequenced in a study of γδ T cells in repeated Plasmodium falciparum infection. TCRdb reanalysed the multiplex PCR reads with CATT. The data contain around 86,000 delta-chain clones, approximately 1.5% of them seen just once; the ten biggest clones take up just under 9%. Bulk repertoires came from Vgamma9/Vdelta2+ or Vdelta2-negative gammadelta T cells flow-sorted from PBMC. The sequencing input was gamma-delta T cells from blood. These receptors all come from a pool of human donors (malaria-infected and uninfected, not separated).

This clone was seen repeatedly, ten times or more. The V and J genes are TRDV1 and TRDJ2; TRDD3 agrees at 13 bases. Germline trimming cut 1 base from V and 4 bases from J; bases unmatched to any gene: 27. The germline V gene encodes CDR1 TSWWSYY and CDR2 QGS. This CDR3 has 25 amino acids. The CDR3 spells CALGEPRRVSTGGYAGRRATAQLFF. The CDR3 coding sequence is TGTGCTCTTGGGGAACCGAGACGGGTCAGTACTGGGGGATACGCAGGGAGGAGGGCGACAGCACAACTCTTCTTT.

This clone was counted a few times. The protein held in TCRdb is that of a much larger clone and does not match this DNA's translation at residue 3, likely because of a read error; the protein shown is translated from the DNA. CDR3 region: CAPGELRYKLIF. CDR3 coding DNA: TGTGCTCCTGGGGAATTGCGGTATAAACTCATCTTT. V gene TRDV1 combines with J gene TRDJ1; possible D gene TRDD3, 6 bases. This CDR3 contains 12 residues. From germline, CDR1 is TSWWSYY and CDR2 QGS.

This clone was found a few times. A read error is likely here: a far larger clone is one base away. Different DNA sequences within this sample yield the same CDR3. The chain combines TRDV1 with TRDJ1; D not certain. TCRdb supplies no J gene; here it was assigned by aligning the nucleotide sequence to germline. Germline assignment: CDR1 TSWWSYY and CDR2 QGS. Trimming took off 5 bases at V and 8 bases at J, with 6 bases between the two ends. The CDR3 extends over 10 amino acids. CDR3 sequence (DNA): TGTGCTCTTGGGAAAGCCAAACTCATCTTT. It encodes CALGKAKLIF.

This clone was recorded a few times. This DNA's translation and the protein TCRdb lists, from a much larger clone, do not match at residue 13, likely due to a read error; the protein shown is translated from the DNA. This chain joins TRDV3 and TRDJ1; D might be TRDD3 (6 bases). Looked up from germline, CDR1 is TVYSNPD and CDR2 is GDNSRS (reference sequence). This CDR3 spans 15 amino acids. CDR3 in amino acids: CALVLPPGIRGKHIF. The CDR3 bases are TGTGCCTTAGTTCTTCCCCCGGGGATTAGGGGTAAACACATCTTT.

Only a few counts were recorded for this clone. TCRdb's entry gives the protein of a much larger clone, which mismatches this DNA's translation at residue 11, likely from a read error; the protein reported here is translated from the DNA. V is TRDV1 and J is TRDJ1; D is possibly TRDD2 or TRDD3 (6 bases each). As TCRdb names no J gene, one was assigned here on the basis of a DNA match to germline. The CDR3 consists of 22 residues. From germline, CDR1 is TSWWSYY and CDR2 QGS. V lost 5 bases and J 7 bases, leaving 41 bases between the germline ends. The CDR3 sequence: CALGRSPPRTSSTGISQGKLIF. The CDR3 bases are TGTGCTCTTGGGAGATCCCCACCTAGGACTTCCTCTACTGGGATATCCCAGGGTAAACTCATCTTT.

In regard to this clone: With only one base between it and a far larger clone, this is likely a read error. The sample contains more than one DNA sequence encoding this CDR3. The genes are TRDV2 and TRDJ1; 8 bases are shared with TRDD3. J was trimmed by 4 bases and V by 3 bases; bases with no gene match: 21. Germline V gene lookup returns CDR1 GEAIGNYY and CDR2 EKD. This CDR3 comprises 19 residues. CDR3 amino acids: CACDLLLGPQMGYDDKLIF. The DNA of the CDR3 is TGTGCCTGTGACCTCCTACTGGGGCCCCAGATGGGATACGACGATAAACTCATCTTT.

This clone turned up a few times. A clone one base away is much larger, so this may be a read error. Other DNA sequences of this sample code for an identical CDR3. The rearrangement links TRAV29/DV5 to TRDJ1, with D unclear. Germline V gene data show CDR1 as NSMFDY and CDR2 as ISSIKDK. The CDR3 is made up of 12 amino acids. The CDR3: CAPPLYTDKLIF. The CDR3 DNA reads TGTGCCCCTCCCCTGTACACCGATAAACTCATCTTT.

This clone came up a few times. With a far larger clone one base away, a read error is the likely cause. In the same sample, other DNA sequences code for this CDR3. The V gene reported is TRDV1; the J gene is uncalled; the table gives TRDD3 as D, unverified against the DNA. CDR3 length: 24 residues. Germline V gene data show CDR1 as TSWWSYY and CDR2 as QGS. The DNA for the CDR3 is TGTGCTCTTGGGGAACTTAGAGTCTTCACCTGGGCAGGATGGGGATACAGGCTCACCGATAAACTTATCTTT. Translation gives CALGELRVFTWAGWGYRLTDKLIF.

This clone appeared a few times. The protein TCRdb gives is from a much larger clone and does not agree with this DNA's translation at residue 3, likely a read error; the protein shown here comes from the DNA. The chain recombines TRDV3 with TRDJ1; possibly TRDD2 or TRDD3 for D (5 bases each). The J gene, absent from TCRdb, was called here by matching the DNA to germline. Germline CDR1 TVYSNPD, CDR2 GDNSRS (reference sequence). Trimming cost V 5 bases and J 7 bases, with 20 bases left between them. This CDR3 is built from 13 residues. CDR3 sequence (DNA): TGTGCCCCAACCCTACGTGGTGGGGTTAAACTCATCTTT. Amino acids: CAPTLRGGVKLIF.

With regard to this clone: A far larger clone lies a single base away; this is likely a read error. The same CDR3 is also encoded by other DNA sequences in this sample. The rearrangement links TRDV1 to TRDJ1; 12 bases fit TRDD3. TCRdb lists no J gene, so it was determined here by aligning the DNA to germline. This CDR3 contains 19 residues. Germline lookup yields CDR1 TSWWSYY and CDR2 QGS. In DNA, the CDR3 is TGTGCTCTCGGGGAAGGTCGGATCTGGGGGATACGGTACACCGATAAACTCATCTTT. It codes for CALGEGRIWGIRYTDKLIF.

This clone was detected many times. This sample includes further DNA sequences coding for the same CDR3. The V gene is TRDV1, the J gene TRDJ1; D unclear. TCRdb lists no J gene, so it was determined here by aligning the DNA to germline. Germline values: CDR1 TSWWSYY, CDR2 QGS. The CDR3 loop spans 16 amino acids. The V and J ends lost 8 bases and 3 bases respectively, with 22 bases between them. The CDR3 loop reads CALLTATRSSADKLIF. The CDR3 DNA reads TGTGCTCTTCTGACGGCAACAAGGAGTTCAGCCGATAAACTCATCTTT.

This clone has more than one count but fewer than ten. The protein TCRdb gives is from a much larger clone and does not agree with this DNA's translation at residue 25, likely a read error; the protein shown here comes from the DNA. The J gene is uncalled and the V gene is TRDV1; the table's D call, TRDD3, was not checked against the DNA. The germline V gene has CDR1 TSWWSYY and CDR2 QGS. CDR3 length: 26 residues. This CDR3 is CALGERGLRNLNFLVTGGYRSDKLTF. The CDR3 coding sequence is TGTGCTCTTGGGGAACGTGGGCTTCGAAACTTAAACTTCCTTGTTACTGGGGGATACAGGTCCGATAAACTCACCTTT.

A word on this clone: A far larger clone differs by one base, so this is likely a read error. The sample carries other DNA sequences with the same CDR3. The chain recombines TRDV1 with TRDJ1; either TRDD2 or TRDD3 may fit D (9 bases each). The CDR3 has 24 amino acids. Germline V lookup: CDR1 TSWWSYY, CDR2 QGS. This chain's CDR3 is CALGDALPSYQVLGDFGYTDKLIF. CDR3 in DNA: TGTGCTCTTGGGGATGCGCTTCCTTCCTACCAGGTACTGGGGGACTTCGGGTACACCGATAAACTTATCTTT.